The TCR beta chain described here comes from a study of blood T cells in healthy people across ages (dated by TCRdb to about 2015). Turning to the overall study: In model experiments, roughly one uniquely barcoded TCR beta cDNA molecule per two T cells was captured by template switching. Donors were grouped into four age groups: young (average roughly 17 years), middle-aged (39), aged (about 60) and long-lived (approximately 81). To avoid experimental bias, donors of different ages were randomly spread across the sequencing lanes. To track age-related changes in TCR beta repertoire diversity, the study relied on deep sequencing normalized with unique cDNA molecular identifiers. Two additional independent replicas of 1 million unique cDNA reads from the same blood draw were analyzed for two donors (one aged 18 to 29 and one aged 80 or older).

The germline V gene (reference sequence) supplies CDR1 DFQATT and CDR2 SNEGSKA. V is clipped by 3 bases and J by 2 bases, and the sequence between their germline boundaries is 11 bases long. The CDR3 contains 14 residues, cysteine and phenylalanine counted. The entry retains the CDR3 DNA only, 42 bases that are in frame from base 1. Study-wide conclusions, independent of this receptor: Estimates of total diversity based on one million sequenced T cells were regarded as lower bounds and as underestimates. A strong correlation was found between observed TCR beta diversity and the percentage of naive T cells measured by flow cytometry. Since profiling was done on bulk unsorted PBMCs, naive and antigen-experienced compartments could not be conclusively compared. The CMV infection status of donors was not known, potentially confounding age-related changes in expanded clonotypes. Observed TCR beta diversity per million T cells fell roughly linearly with age, and a significant reduction was already apparent by age around 40. Compared with the aged group, the long-lived group had more naive CD4+ T cells, fewer expanded clones and increased TCR diversity, suggesting age selection.

Donors were about 36 systemically healthy Caucasian individuals from Russia aged roughly 6 to 90 years. Roughly 9 milliliters of peripheral blood were drawn from each donor into EDTA-treated Vacutainer tubes. Ficoll-Paque density-gradient centrifugation was used to isolate PBMCs, with at least 7 million per sample. Total RNA, at least 6 micrograms per sample, was extracted from PBMCs with Trizol reagent. Naive CD45RAhigh/CD27high T cell percentages were measured by flow cytometry on a PBMC aliquot from every donor. Details on this clonotype: This clone's antigen is unknown. Per-base qualities were not stored, and no clone one base away is much larger.

Library preparation used 5' RACE. TCRdb lists the instrument as Illumina HiSeq 2500. A second about 6 to 11 cycle PCR used a sample-barcoded 5' primer and a J-beta primer mix. Each TCR beta cDNA molecule received a unique molecular identifier from a template-switch 5' adaptor carrying 12 random nucleotides. At least 3 million CDR3-containing paired-end reads were obtained from each sample. All of the RNA was converted into first-strand cDNA using the Mint cDNA synthesis kit, with a TRBC-specific oligonucleotide serving as the primer. All cDNA was treated with uracil-DNA glycosylase and then went through a first 18-cycle PCR with the universal primers M1SS and BC2_uni_R. As for how the authors treated the data: For normalization, 1 million high-quality reads, each with a distinct molecular identifier, were randomly selected from each sample. Instead of being binned into consensus sequences, reads that shared molecular identifiers were thrown out. MiTCR, run with a Q25 quality threshold and the strictest error-elimination algorithm, handled CDR3 identification, clonotype clustering and error correction. A nonparametric unseen species model with Euler transformation was used to estimate lower-bound total TCR beta diversity. The public reads were reanalyzed by TCRdb: fastp trimming at Q25, MiXCR alignment, in-frame beta chains only. CDR3 protein sequences are deduplicated, and each keeps its most common genes and DNA. In this record, the V and J calls reflect TCRdb's handling and not the investigators' own analysis. In this sample the table shows 950,000 to 1,200,000 distinct CDR3 sequences, approximately 38% of which occur a single time. Jointly, the top ten make up approximately 14% of the sample.

The rearranged segments are TRBV20-1 and TRBJ1-5; the D gene cannot be resolved reliably. The specimen sequenced was blood. The sequence came from a man aged 18-30 years in good health. The DNA sequence is given as TGCAGTGCTAGCTCAGGAGGAGGCAATCAGCCCCAGCATTTT. This translates into CSASSGGGNQPQHF.